A selection of T cell receptor beta chains follows, all from one sample in a study of cytomegalovirus exposure and HLA in healthy donors. Produced via immunoSEQ multiplex PCR; TCRdb's table is partial and in-frame only. This sample yields around 100,000 clones, of which 60% to 85% are seen a single time; approximately 4.2% belongs to the top ten. Sequenced: PBMCs. The source of these receptors is a woman aged 40 to 50 in good health and CMV-seropositive. Each CDR3 is given with its conserved first and last residue. The order of the fields is V gene, D gene, clone size, J gene, CDR3 protein, CDR3 DNA. A D gene is named only where the DNA matches it firmly. Not all rows give a size; the values are once, few, many and, for expanded clones, a class.

V: TRBV7-8
D: TRBD2
size: NA
J: TRBJ2-7
CDR3: CASSFGLAGGPNF
DNA: TGTGCCAGCAGCTTCGGACTAGCGGGAGGGCCCAACTTC

V: TRBV6-4
D: NA
size: medium-sized
J: TRBJ1-5
CDR3: CASQVLVDSNQPQHF
DNA: TGTGCCAGCCAAGTTTTAGTTGATAGCAATCAGCCCCAGCATTTT

V: TRBV5-1
D: NA
size: NA
J: TRBJ1-5
CDR3: CASSPAVNQPQHF
DNA: TGCGCCAGCAGCCCGGCGGTAAATCAGCCCCAGCATTTT

V: TRBV7-3
D: TRBD2
size: NA
J: TRBJ2-3
CDR3: CASSSLAGGGTDTQYF
DNA: TGTGCCAGCAGCTCCTTAGCGGGAGGAGGGACAGATACGCAGTATTTT

V: TRBV7-2
D: NA
size: NA
J: TRBJ2-7
CDR3: CASSLGQRRQYF
DNA: TGTGCCAGCAGCTTAGGACAGCGAAGGCAGTACTTC

V: TRBV5-8
D: NA
size: NA
J: TRBJ1-5
CDR3: CASSPAALDSGISNQPQHF
DNA: TGTGCCAGCAGCCCGGCAGCCTTGGATAGCGGTATTAGCAATCAGCCCCAGCATTTT

V: TRBV2
D: NA
size: NA
J: TRBJ2-7
CDR3: CASSLQVAYEQYF
DNA: TGTGCCAGCAGCCTCCAGGTAGCGTACGAGCAGTACTTC

V: TRBV6-5
D: NA
size: NA
J: TRBJ1-5
CDR3: CASRSGYSNQPQHF
DNA: TGTGCCAGCAGATCAGGGTATAGCAATCAGCCCCAGCATTTT

V: TRBV2
D: TRBD2
size: NA
J: TRBJ2-3
CDR3: CASSDKRGYTDTQYF
DNA: TGTGCCAGCAGTGATAAGCGGGGTTACACAGATACGCAGTATTTT

V: TRBV4-1
D: NA
size: NA
J: TRBJ2-1
CDR3: CASSQGGKTGLNEQFF
DNA: TGCGCCAGCAGCCAAGGTGGAAAAACGGGACTCAATGAGCAGTTCTTC

V: TRBV19
D: NA
size: NA
J: TRBJ1-5
CDR3: CASRKKFLQLSNQPQHF
DNA: TGTGCCAGTAGAAAAAAATTTCTACAGCTTAGCAATCAGCCCCAGCATTTT

V: TRBV7-8
D: NA
size: once
J: TRBJ2-1
CDR3: CASTHRDEQFF
DNA: TGTGCCAGCACTCACCGGGATGAGCAGTTCTTC

V: TRBV2
D: NA
size: NA
J: TRBJ2-2
CDR3: CASSEDPGPTGELFF
DNA: TGTGCCAGCAGTGAAGATCCAGGGCCCACCGGGGAGCTGTTTTTT

V: TRBV27
D: NA
size: NA
J: TRBJ2-7
CDR3: CASSYAGLQGEQYF
DNA: TGTGCCAGCAGTTACGCAGGACTCCAAGGCGAGCAGTACTTC

V: TRBV7-9
D: NA
size: NA
J: TRBJ1-3
CDR3: CASSLQGSGNTIYF
DNA: TGTGCCAGCAGCTTACAGGGGTCTGGAAACACCATATATTTT

V: TRBV28
D: NA
size: NA
J: TRBJ2-4
CDR3: CASSFTTANIQYF
DNA: TGTGCCAGCAGTTTCACGACAGCCAACATTCAGTACTTC

V: TRBV28
D: NA
size: NA
J: TRBJ2-2
CDR3: CASSPLRSEERNTGELFF
DNA: TGTGCCAGCAGCCCCCTCCGATCGGAGGAAAGGAACACCGGGGAGCTGTTTTTT

V: TRBV27
D: NA
size: NA
J: TRBJ1-1
CDR3: CASRIAVNTEAFF
DNA: TGTGCCAGCAGGATAGCGGTGAACACTGAAGCTTTCTTT

V: TRBV19
D: TRBD1
size: NA
J: TRBJ2-5
CDR3: CASSIPGQGQETQYF
DNA: TGTGCCAGTAGTATCCCTGGACAGGGGCAAGAGACCCAGTACTTC

V: TRBV30
D: TRBD1
size: NA
J: TRBJ1-6
CDR3: CAWDRTGSSPLHF
DNA: TGTGCCTGGGACAGGACAGGGAGCTCACCCCTCCACTTT

V: TRBV5-1
D: TRBD2
size: once
J: TRBJ2-7
CDR3: CASSLGGTSNILSYEQYF
DNA: TGCGCCAGCAGCTTGGGAGGGACTAGCAATATTCTGTCCTACGAGCAGTACTTC

V: TRBV19
D: NA
size: NA
J: TRBJ2-7
CDR3: CASSPGFSYEQYF
DNA: TGTGCCAGTAGTCCCGGGTTTTCCTACGAGCAGTACTTC

V: TRBV6-5
D: NA
size: few
J: TRBJ2-7
CDR3: CASGATGVSYEQYF
DNA: TGTGCCAGCGGAGCAACCGGGGTCTCCTACGAGCAGTACTTC